One sample yielded the 25 T cell receptor beta chains listed below, sequenced in a study of persistence of HIV-infected CD4 T cells. This was the immunoSEQ version 4 assay in survey mode. Clones were sequenced by immunoSEQ multiplex PCR, and TCRdb holds only the in-frame ones, with some missing. The data contain more than 45,000 clones, more than 60% of them singletons. The antigens for these receptors are not known. Lysates of CMV-infected fibroblasts at around 10 ug/mL stimulated these cells. Memory cells lacking CD40L and CD69 with high CD45RO were sorted. This sample comprised CD4+ T cells sorted from PBMCs after approximately 19-hour stimulation, obtained from a patient who received antiretroviral therapy. These receptor sequences come from an adult man with HIV who was CMV-seropositive.

The rearrangement links TRBV6-6 to TRBJ1-4; D perhaps matches TRBD1 (5 bases). V was trimmed by 0 bases and J by 7 bases, leaving 12 bases between them. The CDR3 is made up of 15 amino acids. Germline V CDR1 and CDR2: MNHNY, SVGAGI (reference sequence). CDR3 DNA: TGTGCCAGCAGTTACTCGAAGGGGAGAGCTGAAAAACTGTTTTTT. Encoded protein: CASSYSKGRAEKLFF.

This clone came up once. This chain uses TRBV6-2 or TRBV6-3 with TRBJ1-5, with TRBD1 matching over 9 bases. Germline CDR1 MNHEY, CDR2 SVGEGT. The V and J ends lost 6 bases and 2 bases, in that order; junction bases with no gene match: 11. This CDR3 spans 17 amino acids. CDR3 sequence: CASSPGTGIRGNQPQHF. The CDR3 nucleotides are TGTGCCAGCAGCCCCGGGACAGGGATCAGGGGCAATCAGCCCCAGCATTTT.

The V call is TRBV19, the J call TRBJ1-5; 7 nucleotides align to TRBD1. CDR3 length: 14 residues. Germline V gene lookup returns CDR1 LNHDA and CDR2 SQIVND (reference sequence). V shed 5 bases and J 4 bases; nucleotides not matched to a gene: 5. This chain's CDR3 is CASSVDRPNQPQHF. CDR3 in DNA: TGTGCCAGTAGTGTGGACAGGCCTAATCAGCCCCAGCATTTT.

The chain uses TRBV7-2 and TRBJ1-5; 8 bases line up with TRBD1. Trimming at V came to 3 bases and at J to 7 bases, leaving 5 bases not matched to a gene. The V gene's germline CDR1 is SGHTA and CDR2 FQGNSA. There are 14 residues in the CDR3. The CDR3 DNA follows: TGTGCCAGCAGCTTCACAGGGGGTGGGCAGCCCCAGCATTTT. Amino acids: CASSFTGGGQPQHF.

The genes are TRBV25-1 and TRBJ2-1, with TRBD1 identical over 7 bases. This CDR3 contains 16 residues. Germline CDR1 and CDR2: MGHDK and SYGVNS. Trimming removed 1 base from V and 4 bases from J; junction bases left unmatched: 7. The CDR3 is CASSEFRGQLYNEQFF. The DNA for the CDR3 is TGTGCCAGCAGTGAATTTCGGGGACAGCTGTACAATGAGCAGTTCTTC.

The rearrangement links TRBV30 to TRBJ1-5; D uncertain. V dropped 3 bases and J dropped 7 bases, with 10 bases sitting between them. Per the germline V gene, CDR1 is GTSNPN and CDR2 is SVGIG (reference sequence). The CDR3 is 12 amino acids. The CDR3 here is CAWRVPGQPQHF. In DNA, the CDR3 is TGTGCCTGGAGGGTCCCCGGGCAGCCCCAGCATTTT.

V usage is TRBV5-1 and J usage is TRBJ1-6; weak D call: TRBD1 (6 bases). Per germline, CDR1 SGHRS and CDR2 YFSETQ. V shed 4 bases and J shed 8 bases, with 16 bases lying between them. The length of the CDR3 is 15 residues. CDR3 sequence: CASSRSTQGDSPLHF. The CDR3 region has the DNA TGCGCCAGCAGCAGAAGCACACAGGGCGATTCACCCCTCCACTTT.

The rearrangement links TRBV5-1 to TRBJ2-4, with D maybe TRBD2 (5 bases). This CDR3 is 15 amino acids long. The V gene lost 0 bases and the J gene lost 5 bases, with 12 bases spanning the gap. CDR1 is SGHRS, CDR2 YFSETQ, per germline. DNA of the CDR3: TGCGCCAGCAGCTTGGGGGGAGAATCTCAAAACATTCAGTACTTC. Amino acid sequence: CASSLGGESQNIQYF.

V gene TRBV6-5 combines with J gene TRBJ2-7; 9 bases align to TRBD1. Losses at the gene ends were 7 bases for V and 4 bases for J; bases not matched to a gene: 2. Germline V gene lookup returns CDR1 MNHEY and CDR2 SVGAGI. CDR3 length: 12 residues. The CDR3 region has the DNA TGTGCCAGCATGGGACAGGGTTACGAGCAGTACTTC. Protein product: CASMGQGYEQYF.

This chain links TRBV19 with TRBJ1-5, with 11 nucleotides matching TRBD1. The germline gives CDR1 LNHDA, CDR2 SQIVND (reference sequence). With 4 bases clipped from V and 4 bases from J, the junction kept 3 bases outside the gene matches. This CDR3 has 15 residues. The CDR3 DNA reads TGTGCCAGTAGTAGGGGACAGGGGGGGAATCAGCCCCAGCATTTT. It codes for CASSRGQGGNQPQHF.

The V call is TRBV29-1, the J call TRBJ1-4; D perhaps matches TRBD1 (6 bases). This CDR3 spans 12 amino acids. V was cut by 8 bases and J by 10 bases, with 17 bases left in between. CDR1 and CDR2 (germline): SQVTM, ANQGSEA. The CDR3 region has the DNA TGCAGCTCCCGGGACGGGGGCGGAAAACTGTTTTTT. Its translation is CSSRDGGGKLFF.

The chain uses TRBV6-6 and TRBJ2-7; 10 bases are shared with TRBD1. J gave up 6 bases and V 6 bases, and 8 bases lay outside the gene matches. The CDR3 is 14 amino acids. Germline V gives CDR1 MNHNY, CDR2 SVGAGI (reference sequence). CDR3 amino acids: CASRRRDRGLEQYF. DNA for the CDR3: TGTGCCAGCAGACGCCGGGACAGGGGCCTCGAGCAGTACTTC.

V is TRBV19 and J is TRBJ2-2; D gene ambiguous. Germline V gene sequence: CDR1 LNHDA, CDR2 SQIVND (reference sequence). Trimming removed 5 bases from V and 6 bases from J, with 10 bases in between. This CDR3 spans 13 amino acids. The CDR3 nucleotides read TGTGCCAGTAGTCCTCGCGTTCCCGGGGAGCTGTTTTTT. Amino acid sequence: CASSPRVPGELFF.

The chain couples TRBV6-1 to TRBJ1-3, with TRBD1 identical over 7 bases. Trimming removed 4 bases from V and 5 bases from J; junction bases left unmatched: 14. Germline V gene sequence: CDR1 MNHNS, CDR2 SASEGT. CDR3 length: 17 amino acids. Written as DNA, the CDR3 is TGTGCCAGCAGTGCTGCAGGCTCCGGGACAGCAAGAAACACCATATATTTT. It translates to CASSAAGSGTARNTIYF.

The V gene is TRBV30, the J gene TRBJ2-1, with 9 bases that match TRBD2. Germline CDR1 and CDR2: GTSNPN and SVGIG (reference sequence). The CDR3 spans 14 residues. The J segment lost 9 bases and the V segment lost 4 bases, leaving 10 bases of the junction unmatched. The CDR3 reads CAWKRGGANSEQFF. The CDR3 DNA reads as TGTGCCTGGAAGCGCGGGGGGGCTAACAGTGAGCAGTTCTTC.

The rearrangement uses TRBV29-1 and TRBJ2-1; D is uncertain. The CDR3 has 13 amino acids. Trimming left V 3 bases short and J 0 bases short, with 6 bases between. Germline CDR1 is SQVTM and CDR2 is ANQGSEA. CDR3 region: CSVDSVSYNEQFF. CDR3 nucleotides: TGCAGCGTTGACTCAGTCTCCTACAATGAGCAGTTCTTC.

The chain uses TRBV4-1 and TRBJ1-5, with no clear D. The V gene lost 0 bases and the J gene lost 1 base, with 13 bases spanning the gap. There are 17 residues in the CDR3. CDR1 is MGHRA and CDR2 is YSYEKL in the germline V gene. The CDR3 nucleotides are TGCGCCAGCAGCCAAGAAAAAGGCGCGGGGAGCAATCAGCCCCAGCATTTT. The encoded protein is CASSQEKGAGSNQPQHF.

The chain recombines TRBV3-1 (or the pseudogene TRBV3-2) with TRBJ1-2; perhaps TRBD1 as D (6 bases). The V gene's germline CDR1 is LGHDT and CDR2 YNNKEL (reference sequence). This CDR3 is 13 amino acids long. The V and J ends lost 2 bases and 3 bases respectively, with 7 bases between them. The CDR3: CASSQRTDYGYTF. CDR3 coding DNA: TGTGCCAGCAGCCAAAGGACAGACTATGGCTACACCTTC.

The chain joins TRBV20-1 to TRBJ2-3, with unresolved D. Germline V gene lookup returns CDR1 DFQATT and CDR2 SNEGSKA (reference sequence). Deletions cut 2 bases from V and 5 bases from J, with 2 bases between. This CDR3 contains 10 residues. DNA for the CDR3: TGCAGTGCTAGAAAAGATACGCAGTATTTT. This sequence encodes CSARKDTQYF.

This chain uses TRBV6-4 with TRBJ2-3; possible D gene TRBD1, 6 bases. Trimming took off 0 bases at V and 11 bases at J, with 9 bases between the two ends. The CDR3 runs to 12 residues. The germline V gene encodes CDR1 MRHNA and CDR2 SNTAGT. This chain's CDR3 is CASSDSRGQQYF. The DNA of the CDR3 is TGTGCCAGCAGTGACTCGAGGGGACAGCAGTATTTT.

The chain joins TRBV7-2 to TRBJ1-5; D is perhaps TRBD1 (5 bases). Between the trimmed V and J ends, which lost 5 bases and 3 bases, there was a span of 14 bases. The germline V gene has CDR1 SGHTA and CDR2 FQGNSA. The CDR3 is 15 residues long. This chain's CDR3 is CASSRRAGNNQPQHF. The CDR3 bases are TGTGCCAGCAGCCGGCGGGCAGGGAACAATCAGCCCCAGCATTTT. Full variable domain (missing parts from reference TRBV7-2 and TRBJ1-5): GAGVSQSPSNKVTEKGKDVELRCDPISGHTALYWYRQSLGQGLEFLIYFQGNSAPDKSGLPSDRFSAERTGGSVSTLTIQRTQQEDSAVYLCASSRRAGNNQPQHFGDGTRLSIL.

This clone showed up just a few times. The chain recombines TRBV7-6 with TRBJ1-1; tentatively, D is TRBD1 (5 bases). Trimming left V 1 base short and J 0 bases short, with 6 bases between. From germline, CDR1 is SGHVS and CDR2 FNYEAQ. The CDR3 is made up of 14 amino acids. CDR3 amino acids: CASSLVGLNTEAFF. CDR3 sequence (DNA): TGTGCCAGCAGCTTAGTGGGACTGAACACTGAAGCTTTCTTT.

V usage is TRBV3-1 (or the pseudogene TRBV3-2) and J usage is TRBJ1-1; D is undetermined. With 1 base removed from V and 3 bases from J, the gap between germline ends came to 9 bases. The CDR3 length is 14 residues. Germline values: CDR1 LGHDT, CDR2 YNNKEL (reference sequence). CDR3 sequence: CASSQGAGYTEAFF. CDR3 nucleotide sequence: TGTGCCAGCAGCCAAGGGGCGGGATACACTGAAGCTTTCTTT.

The rearrangement joins TRBV2 to TRBJ1-1; 8 nucleotides match TRBD1. The V gene's germline CDR1 is SNHLY and CDR2 FYNNEI. The CDR3 is 14 residues long. V gave up 6 bases and J gave up 4 bases; unmatched junction bases: 7. The CDR3 nucleotides read TGTGCCAGCAGGCAGGGGGCGTACGGCACTGAAGCTTTCTTT. Protein product: CASRQGAYGTEAFF.

The chain recombines TRBV19 with TRBJ1-4, with a weak D call TRBD1 (5 bases). This CDR3 spans 16 amino acids. Germline V CDR1 and CDR2: LNHDA, SQIVND (reference sequence). V dropped 4 bases and J dropped 8 bases, with 20 bases sitting between them. The CDR3 here is CASSTDRGPTGEKLFF. CDR3 sequence (DNA): TGTGCCAGTAGTACCGACAGAGGTCCCACGGGGGAAAAACTGTTTTTT.